This T cell receptor beta chain was captured in a study of molecular identifiers for immune sequencing clone quantification. Study conclusions and caveats: Beyond 20 RNA copies, clones held over 97% of effector molecules, compared with under 1% in naive cells. In cases of identical TCR molecules sharing a barcode, highly expanded clone sizes could be underestimated.

Naive CD8 library inputs spanned roughly 17,000 to 1,100,000 sorted cells and 10%, 30% or 50% RNA. As regards this clonotype: Its antigen remains unidentified.

Generation of bulk TCR libraries relied on previously described methods and listed TCR primers. Each CDR3 protein is one row after TCRdb ran MiXCR on the PCR reads. Of roughly 630,000 distinct CDR3 sequences in the sample, roughly 23% were seen once. V lost 2 bases and J lost 3, with 4 bases in between. CDR3 length: 12 amino acids. From germline, CDR1 is SGHAT and CDR2 FQNNGV. This receptor was obtained from a human donor in good health. Some libraries in this study had Jurkat cell RNA spiked in. Sample: naive CD8+ T cells from blood, with Jurkat cell RNA spiked in. Subset indicated: FACS-sorted CD8+CD4-CCR7+CD45RA+ naive T cells. This rearrangement joins TRBV11-2 to TRBJ1-1; D remains ambiguous. In DNA, the CDR3 is TGTGCCAGCAGCTTAACTCACACTGAAGCTTTCTTT. Its protein is CASSLTHTEAFF.